This T cell receptor beta chain was found in a study of cytomegalovirus exposure and HLA in healthy donors. The overall study: Earlier work reported 117 million unique TCR beta sequences from about 180 million T cells. Findings and caveats of the study: It was in a later analysis that TCR association rates were seen to vary by HLA locus, highest for DRB1 and lowest for HLA-C. Later analysis revealed greater clonal expansion in HLA-associated TCR beta chains than in equally common others. The authors excluded some V segments, including TRBV6-2 and TRBV6-3, as indistinguishable.

As for this clone: As yet, its antigen is unknown.

This PCR relied on a set of 60 Vbeta primers and 13 Jbeta primers. Measured with immunoSEQ multiplex PCR; TCRdb has only the in-frame clones, and not every one. The sample lists over 150,000 clones, 70% to 85% occurring once. Trimming shortened V by 1 base and J by 1 base, and 8 bases separated the two germline ends. The CDR3 runs 14 residues. Germline V gene lookup returns CDR1 SGHTS and CDR2 YDEGEE. This TCR derives from a man younger than 35 in good health and CMV-seronegative. This chain links TRBV5-8 with TRBJ1-1, with D maybe TRBD1 (6 bases). Sequencing input: PBMCs. The CDR3 sequence is CASSLQGRNTEAFF. DNA for the CDR3: TGTGCCAGCAGCTTGCAGGGGAGGAACACTGAAGCTTTCTTT. The full variable domain, rest sourced from reference TRBV5-8 and TRBJ1-1, is EAGVTQSPTHLIKTRGQQATLRCSPISGHTSVYWYQQALGLGLQFLLWYDEGEERNRGNFPPRFSGRQFPNYSSELNVNALELEDSALYLCASSLQGRNTEAFFGQGTRLTVV.